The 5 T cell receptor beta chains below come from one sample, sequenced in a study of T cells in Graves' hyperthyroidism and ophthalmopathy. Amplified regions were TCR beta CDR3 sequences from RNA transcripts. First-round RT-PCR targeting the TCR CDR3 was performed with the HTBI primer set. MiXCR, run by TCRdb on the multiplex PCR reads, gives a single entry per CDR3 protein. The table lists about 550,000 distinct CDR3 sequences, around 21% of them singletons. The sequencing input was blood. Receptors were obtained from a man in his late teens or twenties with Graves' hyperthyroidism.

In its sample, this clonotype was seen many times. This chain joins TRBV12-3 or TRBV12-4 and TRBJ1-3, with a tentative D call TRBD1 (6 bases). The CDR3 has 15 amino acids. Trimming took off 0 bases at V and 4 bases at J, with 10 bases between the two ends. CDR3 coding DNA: TGTGCCAGCAGTTTAGCCAGGGGCGGCGGAAACACCATATATTTT. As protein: CASSLARGGGNTIYF.

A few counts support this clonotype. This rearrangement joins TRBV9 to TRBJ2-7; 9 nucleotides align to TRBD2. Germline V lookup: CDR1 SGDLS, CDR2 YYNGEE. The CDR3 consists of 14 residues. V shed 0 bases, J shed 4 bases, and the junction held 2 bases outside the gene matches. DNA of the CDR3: TGTGCCAGCAGCGTAGCTAGCGGGATATACGAGCAGTACTTC. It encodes CASSVASGIYEQYF.

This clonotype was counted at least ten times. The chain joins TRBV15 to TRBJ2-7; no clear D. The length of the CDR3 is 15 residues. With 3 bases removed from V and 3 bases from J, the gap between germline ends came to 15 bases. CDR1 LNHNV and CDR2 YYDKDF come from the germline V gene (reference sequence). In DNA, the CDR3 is TGTGCCACCAGCAGCCGACGGAACCAACTCTACGAGCAGTACTTC. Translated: CATSSRRNQLYEQYF.

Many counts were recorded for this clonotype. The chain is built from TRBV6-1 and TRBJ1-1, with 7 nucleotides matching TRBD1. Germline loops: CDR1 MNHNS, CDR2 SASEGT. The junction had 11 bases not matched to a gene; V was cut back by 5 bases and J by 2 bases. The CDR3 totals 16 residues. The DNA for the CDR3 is TGTGCCAGCAGTCTATACCCGACAGGGATAAACACTGAAGCTTTCTTT. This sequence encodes CASSLYPTGINTEAFF.

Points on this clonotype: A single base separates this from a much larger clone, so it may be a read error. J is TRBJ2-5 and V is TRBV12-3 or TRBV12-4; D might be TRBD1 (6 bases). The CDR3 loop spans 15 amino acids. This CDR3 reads CASSLTTGADESQYF. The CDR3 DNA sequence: TGTGCCAGCAGTCTGACGACAGGAGCGGATGAGAGCCAGTACTTC.